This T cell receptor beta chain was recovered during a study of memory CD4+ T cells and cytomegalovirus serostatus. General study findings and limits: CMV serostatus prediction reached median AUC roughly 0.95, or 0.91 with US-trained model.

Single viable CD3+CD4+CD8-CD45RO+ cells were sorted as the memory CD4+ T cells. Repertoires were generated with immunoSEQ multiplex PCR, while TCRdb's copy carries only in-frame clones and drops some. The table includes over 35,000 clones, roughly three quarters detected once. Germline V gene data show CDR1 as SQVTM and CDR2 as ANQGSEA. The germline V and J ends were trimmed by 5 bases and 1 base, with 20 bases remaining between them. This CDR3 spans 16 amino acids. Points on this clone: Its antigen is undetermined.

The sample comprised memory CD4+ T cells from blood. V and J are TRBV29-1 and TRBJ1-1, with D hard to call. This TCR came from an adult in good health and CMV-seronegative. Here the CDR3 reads CSVQRRLPAWNTEAFF. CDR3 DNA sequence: TGCAGCGTTCAAAGAAGACTCCCTGCTTGGAACACTGAAGCTTTCTTT.